These 26 T cell receptor beta chains were all obtained from the same sample, sequenced in a study of cytomegalovirus exposure and HLA in healthy donors. The table came from immunoSEQ multiplex PCR; TCRdb's copy has only in-frame clones and leaves some out. The repertoire holds about 130,000 clones, 70% to 85% seen once, with 25% to 30% in the top ten. Sequencing used PBMCs. The receptors stem from a man aged 25 to 45 in good health and CMV-seropositive.

The CDR3 DNA sequence: TGTGCCACCAGCATAAGTCGGACAGGGGTCCACGAGCAGTACTTC. Translating it yields CATSISRTGVHEQYF. V is TRBV15 and J is TRBJ2-7; 9 nucleotides match TRBD1. V lost 4 bases to trimming and J lost 5 bases; unmatched junction nucleotides: 9. The CDR3 spans 15 residues. Looked up from germline, CDR1 is LNHNV and CDR2 is YYDKDF (reference sequence).

The chain combines TRBV5-3 with TRBJ2-4; 9 nucleotides agree with TRBD1. TRBV5-3 is an open reading frame, and its role is uncertain. The ends lost 1 base at V and 0 bases at J; junction bases unmatched: 8. This CDR3 region has 18 residues. The CDR3 loop is CARSLFPGQGRAKNIQYF. CDR3 in DNA: TGTGCCAGAAGCTTGTTCCCGGGACAGGGCCGAGCCAAAAACATTCAGTACTTC.

The chain joins TRBV25-1 to TRBJ1-3; D gene ambiguous. V was clipped by 2 bases and J by 0 bases, with 14 bases between them. The CDR3 has 17 amino acids. Looked up from germline, CDR1 is MGHDK and CDR2 is SYGVNS. The CDR3 loop is CASSEGQAKVSGNTIYF. DNA of the CDR3: TGTGCCAGCAGTGAAGGGCAGGCGAAAGTCTCTGGAAACACCATATATTTT.

The J gene is TRBJ2-1, the V gene TRBV11-2, with D perhaps TRBD1 (5 bases). V was cut by 1 base and J by 6 bases, with 25 bases left in between. This CDR3 region has 19 residues. Germline V gives CDR1 SGHAT, CDR2 FQNNGV. CDR3 loop: CASSLVLVSVIRQGNEQFF. The CDR3 DNA follows: TGTGCCAGCAGCTTAGTTCTGGTATCTGTGATCAGGCAGGGCAATGAGCAGTTCTTC.

The chain has TRBV6-6 and TRBJ2-7, with D perhaps matching TRBD1 (6 bases). Deletions cut 4 bases from V and 2 bases from J, with 12 bases between. The CDR3 spans 14 residues. Germline V CDR1 and CDR2: MNHNY, SVGAGI (reference sequence). The CDR3 DNA follows: TGTGCCAGCAGTTGGTCGGGACAAGCCTACGAGCAGTACTTC. This codes for CASSWSGQAYEQYF.

This clone was counted only a few times. This chain connects TRBV6-4 to TRBJ1-2; the match to TRBD1 covers 8 bases. V was pared by 4 bases and J by 4 bases, with 8 bases of the junction left unmatched. The CDR3 spans 15 residues. Germline CDR1 is MRHNA and CDR2 is SNTAGT. CDR3 region: CASSVTQGGSYGYTF. In DNA form, the CDR3 reads TGTGCCAGCAGTGTAACACAGGGGGGATCCTATGGCTACACCTTC.

The chain uses TRBV11-2 and TRBJ2-1, with 7 bases lining up with TRBD1. After removal of 3 bases from V and 6 bases from J, the junction contained 8 bases not matched to a gene. Germline V CDR1 and CDR2: SGHAT, FQNNGV. The CDR3 consists of 15 residues. The CDR3 nucleotides read TGTGCCAGCAGCTTTCCCCGAGGGGGCTCCAATGAGCAGTTCTTC. This codes for CASSFPRGGSNEQFF.

This sequence joins TRBV28 and TRBJ1-5; the D gene is possibly TRBD1 (5 bases). Germline-derived CDR1 and CDR2 are MDHEN and SYDVKM. Between the trimmed V and J ends, which lost 6 bases and 6 bases, there was a span of 15 bases. CDR3 length equals 14 residues. CDR3 nucleotide sequence: TGTGCCAGCAGACGACCCGGGCAGGGTCAGCCCCAGCATTTT. This encodes CASRRPGQGQPQHF.

This chain uses TRBV5-6 with TRBJ2-3; TRBD2 matches at 9 bases. CDR3 length: 15 amino acids. Germline CDR1 reads SGHDT; CDR2 reads YYEEEE. J lost 5 bases, V lost 0 bases, and 4 bases had no gene match. The CDR3 bases are TGTGCCAGCAGCTTGGGGCGGGAGGGGCTAGATACGCAGTATTTT. As protein: CASSLGREGLDTQYF. The whole variable domain, remainder taken from reference TRBV5-6 and TRBJ2-3, is DAGVTQSPTHLIKTRGQQVTLRCSPKSGHDTVSWYQQALGQGPQFIFQYYEEEERQRGNFPDRFSGHQFPNYSSELNVNALLLGDSALYLCASSLGREGLDTQYFGPGTRLTVL.

V usage is TRBV2 and J usage is TRBJ2-7; TRBD2 matches 11 bases. Per the germline V gene, CDR1 is SNHLY and CDR2 is FYNNEI. This CDR3 comprises 15 residues. Losses at the gene ends were 8 bases for V and 1 base for J; bases not matched to a gene: 7. The chain's CDR3 is CASLSGRAGSYEQYF. The DNA of the CDR3 is TGTGCCAGCCTTAGCGGGAGGGCCGGTTCCTACGAGCAGTACTTC.

This clone was detected only once. The gene calls are TRBV13 and TRBJ2-6; no clear D. Germline assignment: CDR1 PRHDT and CDR2 FYEKMQ (reference sequence). V gave up 2 bases and J gave up 4 bases, with 6 bases separating them. CDR3 length equals 14 residues. The CDR3 sequence: CASSLISGANVLTF. CDR3 bases: TGTGCCAGCAGCTTAATATCCGGGGCCAACGTCCTGACTTTC.

At least ten counts were recorded for this clone. The chain has TRBV5-4 and TRBJ1-2, with 8 bases identical to TRBD1. The CDR3 loop spans 13 amino acids. In germline, CDR1 is SGHNT, CDR2 YYREEE (reference sequence). The junction had 8 bases not matched to a gene; V was cut back by 9 bases and J by 4 bases. The CDR3 loop is CATQQDRAYGYTF. The CDR3 coding sequence is TGTGCCACCCAACAGGACAGGGCCTATGGCTACACCTTC.

This clone was seen a handful of times. The gene calls are TRBV11-1 and TRBJ1-6; TRBD1 matches 7 bases. V shed 5 bases, J shed 10 bases, and the junction held 8 bases outside the gene matches. There are 14 residues in the CDR3. CDR1 is SGHAT and CDR2 is FQDESV in the germline V gene (reference sequence). CDR3 sequence: CASSARTGGSPLHF. The CDR3 DNA sequence: TGTGCCAGCAGCGCCAGGACAGGCGGGTCACCCCTCCACTTT.

The J gene is TRBJ2-2, the V gene TRBV18, with a possible D match to TRBD1 (6 bases). The CDR3 sequence is 17 residues long. In germline, CDR1 is KGHSH, CDR2 LQKENI. Trimming left V 3 bases short and J 2 bases short, with 16 bases between. CDR3 in DNA: TGTGCCAGCTCACCGTTCACCCCGACAGGAAACACCGGGGAGCTGTTTTTT. Translating it yields CASSPFTPTGNTGELFF.

In the case of this clone: Other DNA sequences of this sample code for an identical CDR3. This chain connects TRBV5-1 to TRBJ2-5; D might be TRBD1 (7 bases). V dropped 1 base and J dropped 2 bases, with 9 bases sitting between them. Germline CDR1 and CDR2: SGHRS and YFSETQ. This CDR3 has 14 amino acids. In DNA form, the CDR3 reads TGCGCCAGCAGCTTGTCAGGGGGGCAAGAGACCCAGTACTTC. Amino acids: CASSLSGGQETQYF.

J is TRBJ2-2 and V is TRBV6-6; D is possibly TRBD2 (6 bases). Trimming cost V 0 bases and J 0 bases, with 8 bases left between them. Germline V lookup: CDR1 MNHNY, CDR2 SVGAGI (reference sequence). This CDR3 has 16 residues. CDR3 sequence: CASSYSSGANTGELFF. The CDR3 DNA reads TGTGCCAGCAGTTACTCTAGCGGAGCGAACACCGGGGAGCTGTTTTTT.

The chain is built from TRBV18 and TRBJ2-1, with 8 bases matching TRBD2. CDR3 size: 16 residues. Trimming cost V 2 bases and J 7 bases; bases outside gene matches: 10. Germline CDR1 KGHSH, CDR2 LQKENI. The CDR3 protein is CASSPGSGGLLNEQFF. CDR3 bases: TGTGCCAGCTCACCAGGCAGCGGGGGCCTTTTAAATGAGCAGTTCTTC.

J is TRBJ2-2 and V is TRBV29-1; no clear D. CDR3 length equals 15 residues. V lost 0 bases and J 0 bases, leaving 8 bases between the germline ends. The germline gives CDR1 SQVTM, CDR2 ANQGSEA. CDR3: CSVEDPHTNTGELFF. The CDR3 nucleotides read TGCAGCGTTGAAGATCCCCACACGAACACCGGGGAGCTGTTTTTT.

The CDR3 bases are TGCGCCAGCACCCTTAGCGGTCCCACAGATACGCAGTATTTT. Amino acid sequence: CASTLSGPTDTQYF. The V and J genes are TRBV5-1 and TRBJ2-3; D is perhaps TRBD2 (6 bases). Germline CDR1 SGHRS, CDR2 YFSETQ. V gave up 6 bases and J gave up 2 bases, with 13 bases separating them. The CDR3 is 14 amino acids.

The chain is built from TRBV9 and TRBJ2-3; the match to TRBD2 covers 13 bases. CDR3 length equals 17 residues. In germline, CDR1 is SGDLS, CDR2 YYNGEE. Unmatched junction bases numbered 10, after V lost 3 bases and J lost 6 bases. Here the CDR3 DNA reads TGTGCCAGCAGCGCGGTGGGACTAGCGGGGACCTTGGATACGCAGTATTTT. Residues: CASSAVGLAGTLDTQYF.

The rearrangement joins TRBV18 to TRBJ2-4; the match to TRBD1 covers 8 bases. The junction had 7 bases not matched to a gene; V was cut back by 5 bases and J by 10 bases. The CDR3 runs 13 residues. Per germline, CDR1 KGHSH and CDR2 LQKENI. CDR3 protein: CASSGSGGEIQYF. The CDR3 nucleotides read TGTGCCAGCTCAGGTTCAGGGGGCGAAATTCAGTACTTC.

CDR3 loop: CASSLNRREAFF. The CDR3 nucleotides read TGTGCCAGCAGCTTAAATCGTAGAGAAGCTTTCTTT. The V call is TRBV13, the J call TRBJ1-1; no definite D call. CDR1 PRHDT and CDR2 FYEKMQ come from the germline V gene (reference sequence). The CDR3 spans 12 residues. V dropped 2 bases and J dropped 8 bases, with 9 bases sitting between them.

The DNA for the CDR3 is TGTGCCAGCAGTACCCAGCAGGGGAACACCGGGGAGCTGTTTTTT. Encoded protein: CASSTQQGNTGELFF. The chain carries TRBV2 and TRBJ2-2; D possibly corresponds to TRBD1 (5 bases). CDR3 size: 15 residues. CDR1 is SNHLY, CDR2 FYNNEI, per germline. V lost 5 bases and J 1 base, leaving 11 bases between the germline ends.

This clone was seen at least ten times. V is TRBV12-5 and J is TRBJ1-1; possible D gene TRBD1, 5 bases. The germline CDR1 and CDR2 sequences are LGHNT and FRNRAP. V was pared by 7 bases and J by 5 bases, with 14 bases between. The CDR3 length is 13 residues. The CDR3: CASALMEGTEAFF. The CDR3 region has the DNA TGTGCTAGTGCCCTAATGGAGGGGACTGAAGCTTTCTTT.

Remarks on this clone: Germline is not matched at one junction end, which may reflect a read error. J is TRBJ2-5 and V is TRBV14, with D perhaps matching TRBD1 (6 bases). The CDR3 has 14 amino acids. From germline, CDR1 is SGHDN and CDR2 FVKESK. In DNA, the CDR3 is TGTGCCAGCAGCCAACAGGGGCACCAGGAGACCCAGTACTTC. This sequence encodes CASSQQGHQETQYF. Drawing the rest from reference TRBV14 and TRBJ2-5, the complete variable domain is EAGVTQFPSHSVIEKGQTVTLRCDPISGHDNLYWYRRVMGKEIKFLLHFVKESKQDESGMPNNRFLAERTGGTYSTLKVQPAELEDSGVYFCASSQQGHQETQYFGPGTRLLVL.

The chain recombines TRBV6-6 with TRBJ1-3, with D possibly being TRBD1 (5 bases). CDR3 length: 14 residues. In germline, CDR1 is MNHNY, CDR2 SVGAGI (reference sequence). V dropped 5 bases and J dropped 3 bases, with 11 bases sitting between them. The CDR3 sequence: CASSPGGDGNTIYF. The CDR3, as DNA: TGTGCCAGCAGTCCTGGAGGGGATGGAAACACCATATATTTT.